This TCR beta chain was captured by sequencing in a study of T cell repertoires in cytomegalovirus infection. Background on the study: Public TCR beta signatures were indicative of both CMV infection and a matching HLA type. The study, taken as a whole, reports: Dominant in the ex vivo response were TCR beta clonotypes restricted by HLA-C and specific for CMV.

This clonotype occurred a few times. Its target is not known. The germline V gene has CDR1 SGHDN and CDR2 FVKESK. The V and J ends lost 0 bases and 6 bases respectively, with 9 bases between them. This CDR3 has 14 residues. TCRdb recomputed calls from the reads with MiXCR, one row per CDR3 protein. This sample has tens of thousands of distinct CDR3 sequences; roughly 22% occur once, and the top ten carry about 63%. The chain has TRBV14 and TRBJ2-1; D is possibly TRBD2 (6 bases). The specimen was CD8+ T cells from cultured PBMCs, collected from culture after CMV antigen stimulation. This TCR derives from a human donor in good health (CMV status not recorded). Some clones in this sample may be carry-over from other donors' samples. In nucleotides, the CDR3 is TGTGCCAGCAGCCAAGATGAGGAGGGCAATGAGCAGTTCTTC. This translates into CASSQDEEGNEQFF.